Included here is one TCR beta chain sequence, with context. TCRdb keeps only in-frame clones here, not all; method: immunoSEQ multiplex PCR. The repertoire has a few hundred thousand clones, 88% of them found once; the top ten carry around 9.6%. The data originate from a study of blood T cell repertoires in COVID-19. Study at large: Samples taken during acute and convalescent COVID-19 were collected in the United States, Italy and Spain.

The V and J ends lost 3 bases and 7 bases respectively, with 19 bases between them. CDR3 length: 16 amino acids. Germline-derived CDR1 and CDR2 are LNHDA and SQIVND (reference sequence). The receptor was derived from a woman in her 70s with COVID-19, enrolled during active disease. The specimen was peripheral blood. V usage is TRBV19 and J usage is TRBJ1-5, with a tentative D call TRBD1 (5 bases). CDR3 sequence (DNA): TGTGCCAGTAGTATCGGGGGTAGGCGGGAGGTACAGCCCCAGCATTTT. Protein: CASSIGGRREVQPQHF.